In its sample, the clone carrying this T cell receptor (beta chain) was seen many times. At the DNA level, this CDR3 is encoded by other sequences in the same sample as well. This entry comes from a study of metastatic and nonmetastatic thyroid tumors. Study background: Malignant thyroid and benign thyroid patients provided blood and tumor or nodule tissue whose repertoires were compared.

The CDR3 extends over 14 amino acids. CDR1 and CDR2 from the germline V gene are MDHEN and SYDVKM. V lost 3 bases and J 9 bases, leaving 17 bases between the germline ends. Via MiXCR, TCRdb re-called the PCR reads. Here the sample spans 91,000 or so clones, roughly 13% being singletons. Until they underwent thyroid surgery, no patient had received any treatment. The specimen sequenced was blood. The origin of this receptor is a female donor with papillary thyroid cancer or a benign thyroid nodule (not recorded which). Some clones in this sample may be carry-over from other donors' samples. The rearrangement uses TRBV28 and TRBJ2-5; D is possibly TRBD1 or TRBD2 (5 bases each). In DNA form, the CDR3 reads TGTGCCAGCAGTTTCCGGGACCCCATGGGGGCCCAGTACTTC. Protein product: CASSFRDPMGAQYF.